This T cell receptor beta chain was recorded in a study of control samples from healthy donors and cancer patients (dated by TCRdb to 2018 to 2020). CDR1 and CDR2, looked up from the germline V gene, are ENHRY and SYGVKD. From the cysteine up to the phenylalanine, the CDR3 has a length of 15 residues. CDR3 DNA only is kept here, 45 bases in frame from base 1. V is shortened by 4 bases, J by 2 bases, and the region joining them spans 12 bases. As to this clone: Its antigen is still unknown.

Library preparation used the immunoSEQ multiplex PCR assay. In its TCRdb copy, this immuneACCESS table keeps in-frame sequences only and misses some clones. Where compared with another copy, unresolved V genes explain less than half of these, and the others have no known cause. For this sample, the table gives around 190,000 clones. The ten largest clones represent roughly 2.2% of the sample. The rearranged segments are TRBV10-3 and TRBJ1-5; the D region possibly corresponds to TRBD1 (5 bases align). Sequencing was done on a sample of blood. The source of this sequence is a woman aged 25 to 45 in good health. This receptor has the CDR3 CAISGSQGGNQPQHF. Here is the DNA: TGTGCCATCAGTGGGAGCCAGGGTGGCAATCAGCCCCAGCATTTT.